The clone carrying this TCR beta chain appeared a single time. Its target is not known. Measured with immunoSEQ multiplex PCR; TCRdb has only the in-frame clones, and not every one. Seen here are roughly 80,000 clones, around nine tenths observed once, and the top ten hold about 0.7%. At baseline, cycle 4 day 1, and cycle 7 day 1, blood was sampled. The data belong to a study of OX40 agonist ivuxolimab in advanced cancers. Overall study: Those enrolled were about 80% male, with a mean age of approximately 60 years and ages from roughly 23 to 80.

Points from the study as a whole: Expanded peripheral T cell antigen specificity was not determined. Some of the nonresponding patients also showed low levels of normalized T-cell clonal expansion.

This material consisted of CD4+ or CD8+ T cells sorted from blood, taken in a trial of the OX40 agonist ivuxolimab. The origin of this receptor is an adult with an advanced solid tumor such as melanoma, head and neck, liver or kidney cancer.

The CDR3 sequence is CASRDRMTYEQYF. As DNA, the CDR3 is TGTGCCAGCAGAGACAGGATGACCTACGAGCAGTACTTC. J is TRBJ2-7 and V is TRBV6-6; D is perhaps TRBD1 (6 bases). CDR3 length: 13 amino acids. The germline gives CDR1 MNHNY, CDR2 SVGAGI (reference sequence). Trimming stripped 6 bases from V and 2 bases from J, with 11 bases between.